This TCR beta chain was sequenced during a study of blood T cell repertoires in COVID-19. Study information: COVID-19 samples from acute and convalescent phases originated in the United States, Italy and Spain. T cells, B-cell-depleted T cells, or PBMCs provided the cDNA or gDNA that served as material.

Per the original data handling: Estimation of nucleated cell counts relied on the amplification of reference gene primers. Profiling relied on immunoSEQ multiplex PCR, and the TCRdb table lists in-frame clones only, not all of them. V, J and clone size are taken as reported in that table, and D and trimming were inferred from the DNA itself. Found here are 150,000 to 200,000 clones, around 80% of them singletons; the top ten hold approximately 18%. This clone was seen a handful of times. This CDR3 is 15 amino acids long. The germline gives CDR1 LNHNV, CDR2 YYDKDF (reference sequence). V lost 0 bases and J lost 4, with 12 bases in between.

The sequence was collected from a woman aged 80 or older with acute or convalescent COVID-19. The chain carries TRBV15 and TRBJ1-2, with D maybe TRBD1 (6 bases). The sequencing sample was made of peripheral blood. CDR3 loop: CATSRDKETGYGYTF. Written as DNA, the CDR3 is TGTGCCACCAGCAGAGATAAGGAGACAGGCTATGGCTACACCTTC.